This paragraph reports one T cell receptor (beta chain). Its specificity is not known. TCRdb reanalysed the reads using MiXCR and keeps one entry per CDR3 protein. The sample contains 100,000 or so distinct CDR3 sequences, 25% to 35% of which appear only once. These data come from a study of T cell repertoires in cytomegalovirus infection. About the research overall: Indicated by public TCR beta signatures were CMV infection and matching HLA type.

Study findings and constraints: Of the TCR beta families, the public ones yielded a cumulative frequency that identified carriers of CMV plus the relevant HLA. Clonotypes of TCR beta that were HLA-C-restricted and CMV-specific dominated the ex vivo response.

V gave up 6 bases and J gave up 5 bases, with 14 bases separating them. There are 14 residues in the CDR3. Germline CDR1 SGHVS, CDR2 FNYEAQ. The gene calls are TRBV7-6 and TRBJ1-5; perhaps TRBD1 as D (6 bases). The clonotype comes from a human donor in good health (CMV status not recorded). Some clones in this sample may be carry-over from other donors' samples. The sample consisted of CD8+ T cells from cultured PBMCs, taken from culture after CMV antigen stimulation. CDR3 sequence reads: CASREEGGDQPQHF. In DNA, the CDR3 is TGTGCCAGCAGGGAGGAGGGGGGGGATCAGCCCCAGCATTTT.